The 2 T cell receptor beta chains presented below share a single source sample, sequenced in a study of T-cell reconstitution after alpha-beta-depleted transplantation in children. As it was prepared, the TCRbeta library received unique molecular identifiers. TCRdb re-called the PCR reads through MiXCR, storing one row per CDR3 protein. The sample has around 450,000 distinct CDR3 sequences; approximately 41% are singletons. Specimen: PBMCs, collected before TCRalphabeta/CD19-depleted stem cell transplant. These receptors came from a girl aged 2 to 10 with aplastic anemia, due to receive a stem cell transplant.

This clonotype has a handful of counts. The chain couples TRBV6-5 to TRBJ1-5, with D perhaps TRBD1 (5 bases). Deletions cut 0 bases from V and 7 bases from J, with 10 bases between. This CDR3 has 14 residues. Germline assignment: CDR1 MNHEY and CDR2 SVGAGI. CDR3 in DNA: TGTGCCAGCAGTTACTCCGGGACGCGACAGCCCCAGCATTTT. Its protein is CASSYSGTRQPQHF.

With regard to this clonotype: The CDR3 does not close with the conserved phenylalanine or tryptophan, likely indicating a read error. The DNA of the CDR3 is TGTGCCAGCAGCCAAGATTGGACTAGCGGGAGGATAAGGGCGGACGGGGAGCTGTTTCTT. It is translated as CASSQDWTSGRIRADGELFL. V is TRBV4-2 and J is TRBJ2-2; 14 nucleotides agree with TRBD2. In germline, CDR1 is LGHNA, CDR2 YNFKEQ. Trimming cost V 0 bases and J 7 bases; bases outside gene matches: 13. The CDR3 contains 20 residues.